Sequencing of this T cell receptor beta chain was carried out in a study of OX40 agonist ivuxolimab in advanced cancers. Across the whole study: Cancers in dose escalation were hepatocellular, melanoma, renal cell and head and neck. Findings and caveats of the study: The CD4+ and CD8+ T cells in the blood had expanded clonally by week 6 at 0.1 to 3.0 mg/kg. With doses of 0.1-3.0 mg/kg, partial responders showed among the lowest clonal expansion.

Profiling relied on immunoSEQ multiplex PCR, and the TCRdb table lists in-frame clones only, not all of them. This sample has some 45,000 clones, with roughly 91% found just once. On this clone: Its target is unknown.

The CDR3 has 13 amino acids. V shed 4 bases and J shed 0 bases, with 5 bases lying between them. Germline lookup yields CDR1 MGHRA and CDR2 YSYEKL. The chain carries TRBV4-1 and TRBJ2-3, with D uncertain. This receptor was taken from an adult with an advanced solid tumor such as melanoma, head and neck, liver or kidney cancer. The sequenced sample was CD4+ or CD8+ T cells sorted from blood, obtained in a trial of the OX40 agonist ivuxolimab. Here the CDR3 DNA reads TGCGCCAGCAGCCCGGACAGCACAGATACGCAGTATTTT. Translated, it gives CASSPDSTDTQYF.